This T cell receptor beta chain derives from a study of cytomegalovirus exposure and HLA in healthy donors. Study context: The study placed around 85% of its approximately 400 genotyped donors in the Caucasian-associated ancestry cluster.

PCR primers comprised 60 Vbeta and 13 Jbeta primers. Assay used: immunoSEQ multiplex PCR; TCRdb lists only in-frame clones, some missing. The sample yields 100,000 to 150,000 clones, about four fifths seen once. Germline V gene data show CDR1 as SGHVS and CDR2 as FNYEAQ. The CDR3 length is 13 residues. The V end lost 5 bases, the J end lost 3 bases, and 8 bases lay between the germline ends. Turning to this clone: As yet, its antigen is unknown.

Overall study findings and caveats: Productive rates of about 90% or about 30% were seen for most TCR beta V segments in an earlier analysis. Some V segments, TRBV6-2 and TRBV6-3 among them, were indistinguishable and were therefore excluded.

The chain uses TRBV7-6 and TRBJ1-5; D is ambiguous. The receptor was isolated from a man between 18 and 35 years old in good health and CMV-seronegative. Specimen: PBMCs. DNA for the CDR3: TGTGCCAGCAGCCTGCAGGACAATCAGCCCCAGCATTTT. It translates to CASSLQDNQPQHF.